What follows are 5 T cell receptor beta chains derived from one specimen sequenced in a study of HIV-infected patients and healthy controls. Reverse transcription used about 500 ng RNA and constant-region primers for alpha and beta. Separate chain-specific third strand synthesis with multiplexing indices produced the alpha and beta libraries. TCRdb analysed the 5' RACE reads with MiXCR anew, one entry per CDR3 protein. The data show over 6,500 distinct CDR3 sequences, with under 11% seen just once and 15% to 20% held by the top ten. Follow-up blood was drawn about 14 weeks, roughly three months, after antiretroviral therapy began. Whole blood was used without fractionation, so all unsorted peripheral T cells were included. This specimen was blood, taken during antiretroviral therapy. The receptors shown here come from an adult with HIV infection.

By frequency in the sample, this clonotype is medium-sized. This chain links TRBV6-6 with TRBJ2-3; 9 nucleotides align to TRBD2. V shed 11 bases, J shed 10 bases, and the junction held 7 bases outside the gene matches. The CDR3 has 11 residues. Germline V gene sequence: CDR1 MNHNY, CDR2 SVGAGI (reference sequence). The CDR3 sequence: CASMIAGAQYF. CDR3 nucleotides: TGTGCCTCCATGATAGCGGGGGCGCAGTATTTT.

This clonotype is large by share. The chain recombines TRBV28 with TRBJ1-1; D may be TRBD1 (5 bases). Germline lookup yields CDR1 MDHEN and CDR2 SYDVKM. With 3 bases removed from V and 8 bases from J, the gap between germline ends came to 13 bases. This CDR3 spans 13 amino acids. This CDR3 reads CASSFRGTQEAFF. The CDR3 DNA reads TGTGCCAGCAGTTTTCGGGGCACCCAGGAAGCTTTCTTT.

The sample holds many counts of this clonotype. The genes are TRBV7-2 and TRBJ2-1; D may be TRBD2 (6 bases). Germline values: CDR1 SGHTA, CDR2 FQGNSA. The CDR3 contains 17 residues. With 1 base removed from V and 6 bases from J, the gap between germline ends came to 19 bases. The DNA of the CDR3 is TGTGCCAGCAGCTTAGTCGGTGGGGGGTTCAACCTCAATGAGCAGTTCTTC. Translating gives CASSLVGGGFNLNEQFF.

This clonotype is labeled medium-sized. The chain couples TRBV13 to TRBJ2-7; D assignment may be TRBD1 or TRBD2 (5 bases each). The CDR3 length is 13 residues. Germline CDR1 and CDR2: PRHDT and FYEKMQ (reference sequence). V was cut by 5 bases and J by 5 bases, with 13 bases left in between. CDR3 sequence reads: CASSPFRGHEQYF. DNA of the CDR3: TGTGCCAGCAGCCCATTCCGGGGACACGAGCAGTACTTC.

As concerns this clonotype: A much larger clone differs by one base, so this may be a read error. The V gene is TRBV19, the J gene TRBJ1-5, with a tentative D call TRBD1 (6 bases). The CDR3 spans 14 residues. From germline, CDR1 is LNHDA and CDR2 SQIVND (reference sequence). The V and J ends lost 5 bases and 3 bases respectively, with 11 bases between them. Here the CDR3 reads CASSYRDNNQPQHF. The DNA of the CDR3 is TGTGCCAGTAGTTACAGGGACAACAATCAGCCCCAGCATTTT.